This T cell receptor beta chain was observed in a study of response to subunit inactivated influenza vaccine. Study findings and constraints: Each seasonal influenza vaccination recruits few new T cells, the authors suggested.

V lost 2 bases to trimming and J lost 6 bases; unmatched junction nucleotides: 8. The CDR3 has 16 residues. Each CDR3 protein gets one entry after TCRdb re-called the RT-PCR reads with MiXCR. The sample consists of 500,000 to 650,000 distinct CDR3 sequences, 7.6% of them appearing once. This clonotype has just a few counts. Its antigen is as yet unknown. The receptor's source is a man aged 50 to 69 who received an inactivated influenza vaccine. The chain employs TRBV12-3 or TRBV12-4 and TRBJ2-3; 10 positions match TRBD2. Sequenced here: PBMCs from blood, sampled roughly 24 months after vaccination. The CDR3 is CASSLTSGMRFDTQYF. The CDR3 DNA reads as TGTGCCAGCAGTTTAACTAGCGGGATGAGATTCGATACGCAGTATTTT.